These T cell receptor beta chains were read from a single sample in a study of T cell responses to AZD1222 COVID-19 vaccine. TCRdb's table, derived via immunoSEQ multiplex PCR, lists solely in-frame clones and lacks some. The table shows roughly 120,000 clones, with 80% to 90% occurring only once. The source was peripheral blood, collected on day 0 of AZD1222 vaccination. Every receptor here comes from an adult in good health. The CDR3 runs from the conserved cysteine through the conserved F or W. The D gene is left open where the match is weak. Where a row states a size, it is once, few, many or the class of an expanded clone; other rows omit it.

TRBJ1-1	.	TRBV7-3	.	CASSALLDTEAFF	TGTGCCAGCAGCGCCCTTCTGGACACTGAAGCTTTCTTT
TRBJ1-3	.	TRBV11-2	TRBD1	CASSSQQGLGNTIYF	TGTGCCAGCAGCTCCCAACAGGGGCTTGGAAACACCATATATTTT
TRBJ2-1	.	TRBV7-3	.	CASSFTPTSYNEQFF	TGTGCCAGCAGCTTTACTCCCACCTCCTACAATGAGCAGTTCTTC
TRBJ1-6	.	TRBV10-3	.	CATRDGNNSPLHF	TGTGCCACTCGGGACGGAAATAATTCACCCCTCCACTTT
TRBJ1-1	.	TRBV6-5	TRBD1	CASSQLGTGDTEAFF	TGTGCCAGCAGTCAACTCGGGACAGGGGACACTGAAGCTTTCTTT
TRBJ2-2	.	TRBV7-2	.	CASSSPTAGELFF	TGTGCCAGCAGCTCACCAACGGCCGGGGAGCTGTTTTTT
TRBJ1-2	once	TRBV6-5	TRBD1	CASSYTTGINYGYTF	TGTGCCAGCAGTTACACGACAGGGATTAACTATGGCTACACCTTC
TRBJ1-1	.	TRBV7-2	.	CASRLSVGPNTEAFF	TGTGCCAGCAGACTCTCCGTGGGGCCGAACACTGAAGCTTTCTTT
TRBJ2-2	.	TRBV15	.	CATSRGQGPTGELFF	TGTGCCACCAGCAGAGGTCAGGGCCCCACCGGGGAGCTGTTTTTT
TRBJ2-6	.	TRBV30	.	CAAPRGSGANVLTF	TGTGCCGCCCCTAGGGGCTCTGGGGCCAACGTCCTGACTTTC
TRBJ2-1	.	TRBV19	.	CASSASQGISYNEQFF	TGTGCCAGTAGTGCCTCTCAGGGGATATCCTACAATGAGCAGTTCTTC
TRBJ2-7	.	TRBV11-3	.	CASSLVRSAYEQYF	TGTGCCAGCAGCTTAGTGAGGAGTGCCTACGAGCAGTACTTC
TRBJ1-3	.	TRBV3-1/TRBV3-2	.	CASTLRSRSSGNTIYF	TGTGCCTCCACCTTGAGAAGCCGGAGCTCTGGAAACACCATATATTTT
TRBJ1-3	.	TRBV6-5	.	CASSYLRGSGNTIYF	TGTGCCAGCAGTTACTTACGAGGATCTGGAAACACCATATATTTT
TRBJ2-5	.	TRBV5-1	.	CASSNYREETQYF	TGCGCCAGCAGCAACTACAGGGAAGAGACCCAGTACTTC
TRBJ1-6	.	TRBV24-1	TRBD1	CATRDSSYNSPLHF	TGTGCCACTAGGGACAGCTCCTATAATTCACCCCTCCACTTT
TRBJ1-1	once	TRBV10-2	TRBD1	CASRDRGLQAFF	TGCGCCAGCAGGGACAGGGGGCTCCAAGCTTTCTTT
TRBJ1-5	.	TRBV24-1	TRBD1	CATSDSRDRGQPQHF	TGTGCCACCAGTGATTCCCGGGACAGAGGGCAGCCCCAGCATTTT
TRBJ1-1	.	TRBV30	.	CAWSHQGGTEAFF	TGTGCCTGGAGTCATCAGGGAGGGACTGAAGCTTTCTTT
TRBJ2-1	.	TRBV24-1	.	CATSDFGAGTGNYNEQFF	TGTGCCACCAGTGATTTTGGAGCCGGGACTGGGAACTACAATGAGCAGTTCTTC
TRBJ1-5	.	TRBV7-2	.	CASSLWGVNQPQHF	TGTGCCAGCAGCTTATGGGGGGTCAATCAGCCCCAGCATTTT
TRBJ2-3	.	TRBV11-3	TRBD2	CASSLGTSGRTTQYF	TGTGCCAGCAGCTTAGGAACTAGCGGGAGAACGACGCAGTATTTT